The rows below give T cell receptor beta chains drawn from one sample of a study of T cell responses to AZD1222 COVID-19 vaccine. The data were produced by immunoSEQ multiplex PCR, yet TCRdb's version contains in-frame clones alone and is incomplete. The data show 120,000 to 150,000 clones, around 94% seen once. The specimen comprised peripheral blood, sampled 28 days after the second AZD1222 dose. Every receptor here comes from an adult who received the AZD1222 COVID-19 vaccine. Each CDR3 is given with its conserved first and last residue. Only part of the rows carry a size: once, few, many, or a class if the clone is expanded.

V gene	J gene	clone size	CDR3 protein
TRBV29-1	TRBJ1-1	NA	CSVEGGEVRNTEAFF
TRBV27	TRBJ1-6	once	CASSLSSTRPSGAQNSPLHF
TRBV5-5	TRBJ2-5	NA	CASSLGRDTQYF
TRBV28	TRBJ2-1	NA	CASSFRGYYNEQFF
TRBV18	TRBJ1-1	NA	CASHPRTTTQNTEAFF
TRBV28	TRBJ2-2	NA	CASSLLSIANTGELFF
TRBV5-4	TRBJ2-7	NA	CASSLTLAGSYEQYF
TRBV5-1	TRBJ2-5	NA	CASSPGTVGWETQYF
TRBV4-1	TRBJ1-4	NA	CASSQGGATALATNEKLFF
TRBV4-1	TRBJ1-2	NA	CASKGGGNYGYTF
TRBV18	TRBJ1-5	NA	CASSPGYSNQPQHF
TRBV7-8	TRBJ1-4	few	CASSITGGGSEKLFF
TRBV24-1	TRBJ2-2	NA	CATSDSGVTGELFF
TRBV29-1	TRBJ1-1	medium-sized	CSVESPENTEAFF
TRBV12-3/TRBV12-4	TRBJ1-1	NA	CASTRGNTEAFF
TRBV3-1/TRBV3-2	TRBJ2-1	NA	CASSQDLVSGQANEQFF
TRBV7-6	TRBJ2-5	NA	CASSSQGPQYF
TRBV10-3	TRBJ2-3	NA	CAISEGRGRGTDTQYF
TRBV9	TRBJ2-1	NA	CASSVAGGGNNEQFF
TRBV9	TRBJ1-1	few	CASSLPPANTEAFF
TRBV18	TRBJ2-5	NA	CASSPGQSIPGPHF
TRBV3-1/TRBV3-2	TRBJ2-5	NA	CASSQDPGIQETQYF
TRBV19	TRBJ1-5	NA	CASSAKTGVIQPQHF
TRBV7-2	TRBJ2-2	NA	CASSYRGPRTGELFF
TRBV24-1	TRBJ1-1	once	CATSSKRGQADTEAFF
TRBV3-1/TRBV3-2	TRBJ1-1	NA	CASSQLVNTEAFF
TRBV19	TRBJ2-5	NA	CASQLRVRGDETQYF
TRBV19	TRBJ1-1	once	CASSSRARLDDAFF
TRBV7-8	TRBJ1-1	NA	CASSRGRLNTEAFF
TRBV7-3	TRBJ2-1	NA	CASSIRLTSTYNEQFF